This T cell receptor (beta chain) was profiled in a study of blood T cell repertoires in COVID-19. The wider study: Samples representing acute and convalescent COVID-19 were sourced from the United States, Italy and Spain. T cells, B-cell-depleted T cells, or PBMCs provided the cDNA or gDNA that served as material.

In the original processing: For nucleated cells, counts were estimated from reference gene primer amplification. Here immunoSEQ multiplex PCR was the method, and the copy in TCRdb shows in-frame clones only, minus some. The V and J calls and clone size come from that table; D and trimming were worked out from the DNA. This table holds around 210,000 clones, around 80% found once. The CDR3 sequence is 13 residues long. CDR1 and CDR2 from the germline V gene are SGHAT and FQNNGV. V was clipped by 6 bases and J by 8 bases, with 17 bases between them. Seattle participants joined during active infection and were tracked over time.

The TCR comes from a woman aged 80 or over with COVID-19, enrolled during active disease. The source material was peripheral blood. This rearrangement joins TRBV11-2 to TRBJ2-7; possible D gene TRBD1, 6 bases. The DNA for the CDR3 is TGTGCCAGCAGGGATCCGGGACAACTGAAGCAGTACTTC. Translating it yields CASRDPGQLKQYF.